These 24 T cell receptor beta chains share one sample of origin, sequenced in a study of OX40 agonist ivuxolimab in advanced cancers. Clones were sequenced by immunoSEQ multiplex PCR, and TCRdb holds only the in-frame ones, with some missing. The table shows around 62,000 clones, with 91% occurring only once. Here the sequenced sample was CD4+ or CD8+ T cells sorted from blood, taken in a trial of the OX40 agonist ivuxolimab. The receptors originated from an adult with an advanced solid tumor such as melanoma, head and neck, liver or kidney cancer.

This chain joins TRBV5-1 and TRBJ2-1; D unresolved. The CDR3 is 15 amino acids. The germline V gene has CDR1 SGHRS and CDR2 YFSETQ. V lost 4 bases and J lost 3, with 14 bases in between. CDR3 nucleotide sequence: TGCGCCAGCAGCGGTACGAACCCTCTCTACAATGAGCAGTTCTTC. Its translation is CASSGTNPLYNEQFF. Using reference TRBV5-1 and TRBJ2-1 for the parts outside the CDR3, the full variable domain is KAGVTQTPRYLIKTRGQQVTLSCSPISGHRSVSWYQQTPGQGLQFLFEYFSETQRNKGNFPGRFSGRQFSNSRSEMNVSTLELGDSALYLCASSGTNPLYNEQFFGPGTRLTVL.

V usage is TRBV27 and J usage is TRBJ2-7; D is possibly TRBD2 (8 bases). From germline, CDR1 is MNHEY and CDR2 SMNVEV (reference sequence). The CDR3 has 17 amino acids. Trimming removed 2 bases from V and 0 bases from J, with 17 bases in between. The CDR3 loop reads CASSLTGAGGPSYEQYF. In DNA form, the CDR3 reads TGTGCCAGCAGTTTAACAGGGGCGGGAGGCCCCTCCTACGAGCAGTACTTC.

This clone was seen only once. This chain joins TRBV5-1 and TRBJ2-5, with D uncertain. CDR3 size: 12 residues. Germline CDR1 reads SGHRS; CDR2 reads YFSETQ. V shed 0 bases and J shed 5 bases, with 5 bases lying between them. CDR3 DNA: TGCGCCAGCAGCTTGGCGTCTGAGACCCAGTACTTC. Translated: CASSLASETQYF.

CDR3: CASSLDVNTEAFF. In nucleotides, the CDR3 is TGCGCCAGCAGCTTGGACGTGAACACTGAAGCTTTCTTT. The genes are TRBV5-1 and TRBJ1-1; D unresolved. Germline V CDR1 and CDR2: SGHRS, YFSETQ. With 0 bases removed from V and 0 bases from J, the gap between germline ends came to 3 bases. The CDR3 length is 13 residues.

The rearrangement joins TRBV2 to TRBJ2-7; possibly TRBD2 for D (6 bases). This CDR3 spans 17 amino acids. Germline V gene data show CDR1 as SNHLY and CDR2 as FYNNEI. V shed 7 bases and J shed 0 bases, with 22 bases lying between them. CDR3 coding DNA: TGTGCCAGCAAGTCAGGAGTGTCGCGGAGGGCCTCCTACGAGCAGTACTTC. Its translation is CASKSGVSRRASYEQYF.

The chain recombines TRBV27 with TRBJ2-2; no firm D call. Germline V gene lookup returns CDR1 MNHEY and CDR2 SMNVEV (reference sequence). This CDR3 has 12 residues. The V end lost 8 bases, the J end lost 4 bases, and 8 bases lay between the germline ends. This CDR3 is CASGPSTGELFF. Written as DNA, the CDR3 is TGTGCCAGCGGCCCGAGCACCGGGGAGCTGTTTTTT.

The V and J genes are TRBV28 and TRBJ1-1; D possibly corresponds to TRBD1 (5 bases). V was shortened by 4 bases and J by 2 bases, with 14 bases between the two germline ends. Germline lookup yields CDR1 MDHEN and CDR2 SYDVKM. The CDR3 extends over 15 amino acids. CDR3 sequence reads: CASSSPGQGNTEAFF. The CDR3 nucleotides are TGTGCCAGCAGTTCCCCGGGGCAGGGAAACACTGAAGCTTTCTTT.

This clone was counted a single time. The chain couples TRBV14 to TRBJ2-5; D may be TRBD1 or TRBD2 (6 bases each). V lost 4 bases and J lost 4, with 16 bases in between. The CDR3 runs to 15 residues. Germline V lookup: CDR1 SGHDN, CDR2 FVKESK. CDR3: CASSLLAGGGETQYF. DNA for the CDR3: TGTGCCAGCAGCCTATTAGCAGGAGGGGGAGAGACCCAGTACTTC.

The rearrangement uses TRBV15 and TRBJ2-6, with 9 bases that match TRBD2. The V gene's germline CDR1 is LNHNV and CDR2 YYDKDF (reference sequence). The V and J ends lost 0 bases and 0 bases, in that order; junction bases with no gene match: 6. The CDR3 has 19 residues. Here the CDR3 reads CATSRDRGGRASGANVLTF. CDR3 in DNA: TGTGCCACCAGCAGAGATCGGGGCGGGAGGGCCTCTGGGGCCAACGTCCTGACTTTC.

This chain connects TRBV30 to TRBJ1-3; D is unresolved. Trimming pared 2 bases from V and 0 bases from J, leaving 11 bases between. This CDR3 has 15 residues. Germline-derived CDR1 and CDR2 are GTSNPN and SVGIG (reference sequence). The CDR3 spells CAWSFGQISGNTIYF. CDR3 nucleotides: TGTGCCTGGAGTTTCGGGCAGATCTCTGGAAACACCATATATTTT. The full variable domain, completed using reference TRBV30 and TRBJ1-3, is SQTIHQWPATLVQPVGSPLSLECTVEGTSNPNLYWYRQAAGRGLQLLFYSVGIGQISSEVPQNLSASRPQDRQFILSSKKLLLSDSGFYLCAWSFGQISGNTIYFGEGSWLTVV.

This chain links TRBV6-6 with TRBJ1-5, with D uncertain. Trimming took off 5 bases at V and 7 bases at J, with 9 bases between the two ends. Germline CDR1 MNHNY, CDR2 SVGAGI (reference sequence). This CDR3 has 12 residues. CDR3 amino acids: CASSLSEQPQHF. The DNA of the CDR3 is TGTGCCAGCAGTCTGTCGGAGCAGCCCCAGCATTTT.

CDR3 in DNA: TGCGCCAGCAGCTTGGCCCTAGCGGGCTCTAGCACAGATACGCAGTATTTT. Residues: CASSLALAGSSTDTQYF. This chain joins TRBV5-1 and TRBJ2-3, with 8 bases that match TRBD2. The CDR3 runs to 17 residues. V shed 0 bases and J 0 bases; nucleotides not matched to a gene: 6. Germline V CDR1 and CDR2: SGHRS, YFSETQ.

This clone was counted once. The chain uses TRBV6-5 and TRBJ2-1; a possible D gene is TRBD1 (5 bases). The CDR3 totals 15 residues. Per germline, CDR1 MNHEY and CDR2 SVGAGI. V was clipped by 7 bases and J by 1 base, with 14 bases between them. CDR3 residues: CASIQAPGSYNEQFF. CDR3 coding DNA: TGTGCCAGCATACAGGCCCCAGGGTCCTACAATGAGCAGTTCTTC.

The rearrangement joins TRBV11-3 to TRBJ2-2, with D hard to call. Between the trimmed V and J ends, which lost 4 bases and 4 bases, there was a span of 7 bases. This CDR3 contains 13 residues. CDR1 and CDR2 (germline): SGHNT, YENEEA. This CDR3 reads CASSSRITGELFF. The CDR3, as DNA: TGTGCCAGCAGCTCCAGGATCACCGGGGAGCTGTTTTTT.

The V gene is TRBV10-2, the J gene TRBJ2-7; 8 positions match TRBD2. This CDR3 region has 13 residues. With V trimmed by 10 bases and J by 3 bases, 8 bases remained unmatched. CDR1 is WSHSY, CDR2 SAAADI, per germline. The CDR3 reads CATRFGTSYEQYF. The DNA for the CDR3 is TGCGCCACCAGGTTCGGGACTAGCTACGAGCAGTACTTC.

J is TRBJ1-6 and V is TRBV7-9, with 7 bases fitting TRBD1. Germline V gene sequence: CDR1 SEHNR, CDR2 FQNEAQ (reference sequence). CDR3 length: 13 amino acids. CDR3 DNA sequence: TGTGCTTCAAGTGGGACAGTGAATTCACCCCTCCACTTT. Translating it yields CASSGTVNSPLHF. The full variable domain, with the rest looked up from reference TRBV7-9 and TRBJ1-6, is DTGVSQNPRHKITKRGQNVTFRCDPISEHNRLYWYRQTLGQGPEFLTYFQNEAQLEKSRLLSDRFSAERPKGSFSTLEIQRTEQGDSAMYLCASSGTVNSPLHFGNGTRLTVT.

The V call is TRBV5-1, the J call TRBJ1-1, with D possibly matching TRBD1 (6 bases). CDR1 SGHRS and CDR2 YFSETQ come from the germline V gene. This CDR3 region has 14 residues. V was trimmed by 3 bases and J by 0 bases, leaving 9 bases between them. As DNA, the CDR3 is TGCGCCAGCAGCTGGGGGGACATGAACACTGAAGCTTTCTTT. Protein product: CASSWGDMNTEAFF.

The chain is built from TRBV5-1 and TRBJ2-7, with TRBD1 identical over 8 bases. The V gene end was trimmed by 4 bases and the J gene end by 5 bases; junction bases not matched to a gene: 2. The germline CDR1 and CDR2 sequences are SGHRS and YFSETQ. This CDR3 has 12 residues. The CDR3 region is CASSTDRDEQYF. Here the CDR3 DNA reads TGCGCCAGCAGCACGGACAGGGACGAGCAGTACTTC.

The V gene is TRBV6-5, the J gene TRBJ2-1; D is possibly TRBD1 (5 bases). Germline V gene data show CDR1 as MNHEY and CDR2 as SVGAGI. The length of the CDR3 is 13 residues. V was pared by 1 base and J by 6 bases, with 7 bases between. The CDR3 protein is CASSYYDSNEQFF. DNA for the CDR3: TGTGCCAGCAGTTACTACGACAGCAATGAGCAGTTCTTC.

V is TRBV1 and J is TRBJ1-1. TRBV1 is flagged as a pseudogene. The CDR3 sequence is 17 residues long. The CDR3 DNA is TGCACCAGCAGCCAAGTTTTGCTGAGGTTGAAGAACACTGAAGCTTTCTTT. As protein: CTSSQVLLRLKNTEAFF.

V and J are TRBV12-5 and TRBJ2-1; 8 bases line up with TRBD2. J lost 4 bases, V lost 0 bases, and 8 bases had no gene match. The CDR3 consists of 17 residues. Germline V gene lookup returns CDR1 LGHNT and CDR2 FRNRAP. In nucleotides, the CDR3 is TGTGCTAGTGGTTTGGTCTTACTAGCGGCGCCATACAATGAGCAGTTCTTC. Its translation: CASGLVLLAAPYNEQFF.

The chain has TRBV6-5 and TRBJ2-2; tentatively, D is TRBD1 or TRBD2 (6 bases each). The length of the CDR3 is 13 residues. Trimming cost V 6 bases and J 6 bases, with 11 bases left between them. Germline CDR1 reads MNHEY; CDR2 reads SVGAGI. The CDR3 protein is CASRNREAGELFF. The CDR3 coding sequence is TGTGCCAGCAGAAACAGGGAGGCCGGGGAGCTGTTTTTT.

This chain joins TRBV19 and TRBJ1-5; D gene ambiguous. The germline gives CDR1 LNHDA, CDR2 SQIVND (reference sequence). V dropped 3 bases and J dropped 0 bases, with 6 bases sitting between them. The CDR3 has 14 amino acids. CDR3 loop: CASSIGFSNQPQHF. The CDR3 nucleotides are TGTGCCAGTAGTATTGGGTTTAGCAATCAGCCCCAGCATTTT.

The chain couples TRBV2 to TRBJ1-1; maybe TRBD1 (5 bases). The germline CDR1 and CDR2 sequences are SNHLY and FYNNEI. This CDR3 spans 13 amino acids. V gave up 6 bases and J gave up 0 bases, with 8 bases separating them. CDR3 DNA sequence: TGTGCCAGCAGCACAGGACTGAACACTGAAGCTTTCTTT. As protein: CASSTGLNTEAFF.